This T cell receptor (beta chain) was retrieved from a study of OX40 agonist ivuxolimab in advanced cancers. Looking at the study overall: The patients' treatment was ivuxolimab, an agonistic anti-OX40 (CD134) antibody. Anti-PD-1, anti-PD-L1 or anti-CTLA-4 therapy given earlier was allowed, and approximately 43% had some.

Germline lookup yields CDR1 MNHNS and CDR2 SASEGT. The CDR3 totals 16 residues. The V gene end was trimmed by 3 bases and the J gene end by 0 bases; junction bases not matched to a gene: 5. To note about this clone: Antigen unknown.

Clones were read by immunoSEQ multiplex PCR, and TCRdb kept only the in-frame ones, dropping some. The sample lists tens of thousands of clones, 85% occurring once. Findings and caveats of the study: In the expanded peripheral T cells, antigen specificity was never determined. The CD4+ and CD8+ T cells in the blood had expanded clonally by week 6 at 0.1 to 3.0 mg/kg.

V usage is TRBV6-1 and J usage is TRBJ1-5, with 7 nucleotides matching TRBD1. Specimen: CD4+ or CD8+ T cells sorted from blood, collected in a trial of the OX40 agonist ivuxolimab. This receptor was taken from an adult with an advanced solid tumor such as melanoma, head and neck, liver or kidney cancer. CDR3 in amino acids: CASSDRQGYSNQPQHF. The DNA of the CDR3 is TGTGCCAGCAGTGATCGACAGGGTTATAGCAATCAGCCCCAGCATTTT.